Here is one TCR beta chain with its context. V shed 6 bases and J 6 bases; nucleotides not matched to a gene: 13. In germline, CDR1 is SNHLY, CDR2 FYNNEI. The CDR3 length is 15 residues. These data come from a study of blood T cell repertoires in COVID-19. Study information: In each case, the material was cDNA or gDNA derived from T cells, B-cell-depleted T cells, or PBMCs.

The table came from immunoSEQ multiplex PCR; TCRdb's copy has only in-frame clones and leaves some out. The profile shows roughly 150,000 clones, roughly three quarters of them singletons. The sample comprised peripheral blood. The receptor comes from a man between 45 and 60 years old with active or convalescent COVID-19. The chain employs TRBV2 and TRBJ2-5; 7 nucleotides line up with TRBD2. The CDR3 here is CASSLDWGGGQTQYF. CDR3 bases: TGTGCCAGCAGCTTAGATTGGGGGGGAGGGCAGACCCAGTACTTC.